The next 22 T cell receptor beta chains were all read from a single sample in a study of T-cell reconstitution after alpha-beta-depleted transplantation in children. Library preparation (for TCRbeta) was performed with unique molecular identifiers. TCRdb itself ran the PCR reads through MiXCR, one entry per CDR3 protein. The sample lists roughly 400,000 distinct CDR3 sequences, over 40% occurring once. The sequencing used PBMCs, collected before TCRalphabeta/CD19-depleted stem cell transplant. The receptors were gathered from a girl aged 2-10 years with aplastic anemia, due to receive a stem cell transplant.

This clonotype was seen only a few times. The chain joins TRBV6-1 to TRBJ2-2, with a weak D call TRBD2 (6 bases). The CDR3 runs 14 residues. CDR1 and CDR2 from the germline V gene are MNHNS and SASEGT. The ends were cut back, 7 bases at V and 1 base at J, with 10 bases in the middle. CDR3 region: CASTNSGNTGELFF. The CDR3 nucleotides are TGTGCCAGCACGAATAGCGGGAACACCGGGGAGCTGTTTTTT.

The V gene is TRBV11-2, the J gene TRBJ2-6; 11 nucleotides align to TRBD2. V dropped 0 bases and J dropped 0; count of bases not matched to a gene: 1. The germline V gene has CDR1 SGHAT and CDR2 FQNNGV. The CDR3 sequence is 18 residues long. The CDR3 spells CASSLDSGGASGANVLTF. The DNA of the CDR3 is TGTGCCAGCAGCTTAGATAGCGGGGGGGCCTCTGGGGCCAACGTCCTGACTTTC.

The chain recombines TRBV5-5 with TRBJ2-2, with D possibly matching TRBD1 (6 bases). Trimming pared 4 bases from V and 6 bases from J, leaving 16 bases between. The germline gives CDR1 SGHKS, CDR2 YYEKEE (reference sequence). CDR3 length equals 15 residues. The CDR3 coding sequence is TGTGCCAGCAGCCCGAGACAGGCTCTTCCCGGGGAGCTGTTTTTT. Residues: CASSPRQALPGELFF.

This clonotype was seen many times. The V and J genes are TRBV5-1 and TRBJ2-2; tentative D call: TRBD1 (6 bases). This CDR3 comprises 15 residues. Germline CDR1 is SGHRS and CDR2 is YFSETQ. V dropped 0 bases and J dropped 7 bases, with 13 bases sitting between them. CDR3 sequence (DNA): TGCGCCAGCAGCTTGGAGGTCGCCAGGGGCGGGGAGCTGTTTTTT. As protein: CASSLEVARGGELFF.

This chain joins TRBV20-1 and TRBJ2-3; D call uncertain. Germline loops: CDR1 DFQATT, CDR2 SNEGSKA (reference sequence). CDR3 length: 17 residues. Trimming took off 0 bases at V and 0 bases at J, with 16 bases between the two ends. The CDR3 protein is CSARDLYPAHSTDTQYF. Here the CDR3 DNA reads TGCAGTGCTAGAGATCTCTATCCAGCCCACAGCACAGATACGCAGTATTTT.

This clonotype came up many times. The chain joins TRBV5-1 to TRBJ2-3, with D possibly being TRBD1 (6 bases). Trimming took off 4 bases at V and 0 bases at J, with 9 bases between the two ends. Germline V CDR1 and CDR2: SGHRS, YFSETQ. The CDR3 covers 14 residues. The CDR3 spells CASSAGQSTDTQYF. CDR3 nucleotide sequence: TGCGCCAGCAGCGCCGGACAGAGCACAGATACGCAGTATTTT.

The sample holds many counts of this clonotype. The chain carries TRBV2 and TRBJ2-1; D tentatively reads TRBD1 or TRBD2 (5 bases each). The CDR3 sequence is 17 residues long. The V gene lost 8 bases and the J gene lost 8 bases, with 28 bases spanning the gap. Germline V gene sequence: CDR1 SNHLY, CDR2 FYNNEI. The CDR3 protein is CASVNWVQTGPVDEQFF. DNA of the CDR3: TGTGCCAGCGTAAATTGGGTACAAACGGGACCAGTGGATGAGCAGTTCTTC.

As DNA, the CDR3 is TGTGCCTGGAGCCCTTCTGGGGCCAACGTCCTGACTTTC. Translating gives CAWSPSGANVLTF. This chain uses TRBV30 with TRBJ2-6; D is unresolved. The length of the CDR3 is 13 residues. Trimming removed 3 bases from V and 1 base from J, with 4 bases in between. Germline loops: CDR1 GTSNPN, CDR2 SVGIG (reference sequence).

V gene TRBV2 combines with J gene TRBJ2-7; 11 bases are shared with TRBD2. V dropped 4 bases and J dropped 4; count of bases not matched to a gene: 6. Germline CDR1 is SNHLY and CDR2 is FYNNEI. CDR3 length: 15 amino acids. CDR3 sequence: CASSVRLAGPYEQYF. The CDR3 nucleotides are TGTGCCAGCAGTGTAAGACTAGCGGGACCTTACGAGCAGTACTTC.

This clonotype occurred many times. The chain is built from TRBV5-6 and TRBJ2-1; the match to TRBD1 covers 7 bases. The ends lost 4 bases at V and 0 bases at J; junction bases unmatched: 13. The CDR3 consists of 18 residues. Germline V gene data show CDR1 as SGHDT and CDR2 as YYEEEE. CDR3 protein: CASSRRTGYSSSYNEQFF. CDR3 DNA sequence: TGTGCCAGCAGCAGGCGGACAGGCTACTCATCCTCCTACAATGAGCAGTTCTTC.

This clonotype was detected only a few times. The genes are TRBV12-3 or TRBV12-4 and TRBJ2-3; no clear D gene. This CDR3 contains 13 residues. V shed 6 bases and J shed 8 bases, with 15 bases lying between them. CDR3 protein: CASRQGSGPTQYF. CDR3 coding DNA: TGTGCCAGCAGACAAGGATCCGGGCCTACGCAGTATTTT.

The chain couples TRBV5-1 to TRBJ2-7; D uncertain. The CDR3 length is 14 residues. CDR1 SGHRS and CDR2 YFSETQ come from the germline V gene. The ends were cut back, 0 bases at V and 4 bases at J, with 11 bases in the middle. CDR3 residues: CASSLGPALYEQYF. The DNA of the CDR3 is TGCGCCAGCAGCTTGGGACCAGCCTTATACGAGCAGTACTTC.

The chain couples TRBV11-2 to TRBJ2-3, with no clear D. Germline V gene data show CDR1 as SGHAT and CDR2 as FQNNGV. The CDR3 is 11 residues long. Trimming pared 5 bases from V and 6 bases from J, leaving 6 bases between. CDR3: CASSLMDTQYF. The CDR3 DNA follows: TGTGCCAGCAGCCTGATGGATACGCAGTATTTT.

This clonotype was detected many times. V usage is TRBV11-2 and J usage is TRBJ2-4, with TRBD2 matching over 11 bases. Trimming at V came to 2 bases and at J to 0 bases, leaving 12 bases not matched to a gene. CDR3 length equals 20 residues. Germline V gene data show CDR1 as SGHAT and CDR2 as FQNNGV. The CDR3 protein is CASSLQGSGRATLAKNIQYF. CDR3 DNA: TGTGCCAGCAGCTTACAGGGTAGCGGGAGGGCCACCCTAGCCAAAAACATTCAGTACTTC.

In its sample, this clonotype was seen many times. The CDR3 coding sequence is TGCAGTGCTCTCGGACAGGGCACAGATACGCAGTATTTT. Translation: CSALGQGTDTQYF. V gene TRBV20-1 combines with J gene TRBJ2-3, with 7 bases lining up with TRBD1. CDR1 and CDR2 from the germline V gene are DFQATT and SNEGSKA (reference sequence). V lost 5 bases, J lost 1 base, and 3 bases stayed unmatched. The CDR3 is 13 residues long.

About this clonotype: This could be a read error, since a much larger clone is one nucleotide away. The chain combines TRBV12-3 or TRBV12-4 with TRBJ2-1; D assignment may be TRBD1 or TRBD2 (5 bases each). The CDR3 is 14 residues long. The CDR3 DNA is TGTGCCAGCAGCGAGTTCTCAGGGAGCAATGGGCAGTTCTTC. Residues: CASSEFSGSNGQFF.

The rearrangement joins TRBV6-1 to TRBJ1-5, with a tentative D call TRBD1 (6 bases). Trimming pared 6 bases from V and 0 bases from J, leaving 12 bases between. There are 15 residues in the CDR3. Germline CDR1 and CDR2: MNHNS and SASEGT. CDR3 sequence (DNA): TGTGCCAGCAGCAAGGGGGGCAGTAGCAATCAGCCCCAGCATTTT. Residues: CASSKGGSSNQPQHF.

The chain uses TRBV5-5 and TRBJ1-4; TRBD1 agrees at 7 bases. There are 16 residues in the CDR3. Germline CDR1 is SGHKS and CDR2 is YYEKEE (reference sequence). The J segment lost 4 bases and the V segment lost 4 bases, leaving 10 bases of the junction unmatched. Here the CDR3 reads CASSGGTDLFNEKLFF. The CDR3 region has the DNA TGTGCCAGCAGCGGAGGGACAGATCTTTTTAATGAAAAACTGTTTTTT.

The chain couples TRBV20-1 to TRBJ2-1, with TRBD2 matching over 7 bases. The CDR3 runs 14 residues. V was pared by 6 bases and J by 1 base, with 6 bases of the junction left unmatched. Looked up from germline, CDR1 is DFQATT and CDR2 is SNEGSKA (reference sequence). CDR3 residues: CSAKLALSYNEQFF. CDR3 DNA sequence: TGCAGTGCAAAACTAGCGTTGTCCTACAATGAGCAGTTCTTC.

This clonotype occurred once. V usage is TRBV5-4 and J usage is TRBJ2-1, with TRBD2 matching over 11 bases. Germline V gene lookup returns CDR1 SGHNT and CDR2 YYREEE (reference sequence). The CDR3 contains 16 residues. V trimming: 0 bases; J trimming: 7 bases; junction bases outside the gene matches: 6. CDR3 protein: CASSLVTSGSTNEQFF. CDR3 in DNA: TGTGCCAGCAGCTTGGTCACTAGCGGGAGTACGAATGAGCAGTTCTTC.

This clonotype was counted only a few times. The V call is TRBV12-5, the J call TRBJ2-1; TRBD2 aligns across 7 bases. The CDR3 length is 15 residues. Germline loops: CDR1 LGHNT, CDR2 FRNRAP. The ends lost 3 bases at V and 9 bases at J; junction bases unmatched: 11. The CDR3 loop is CASGFLAGAPGEQFF. The DNA of the CDR3 is TGTGCTAGTGGTTTTTTGGCGGGAGCCCCCGGTGAGCAGTTCTTC. The full variable domain, with the rest looked up from reference TRBV12-5 and TRBJ2-1, is DARVTQTPRHKVTEMGQEVTMRCQPILGHNTVFWYRQTMMQGLELLAYFRNRAPLDDSGMPKDRFSAEMPDATLATLKIQPSEPRDSAVYFCASGFLAGAPGEQFFGPGTRLTVL.

This clonotype was detected many times. V usage is TRBV7-2 and J usage is TRBJ2-1; the D gene is possibly TRBD1 (7 bases). V lost 5 bases, J lost 6 bases, and 14 bases lay in between. This CDR3 region has 14 residues. Germline V gene data show CDR1 as SGHTA and CDR2 as FQGNSA. CDR3 loop: CASSTRQGGNEQFF. The DNA of the CDR3 is TGTGCCAGCAGCACCCGACAGGGAGGCAATGAGCAGTTCTTC.